A single sample gave rise to the 30 T cell receptor beta chains below, sequenced in a study of T-cell memory formation after mild COVID-19. Via MiXCR, TCRdb re-called the 5' RACE reads, giving one row per CDR3 protein. Seen here are a few hundred thousand distinct CDR3 sequences, 25% to 30% observed once, and the top ten hold approximately 13%. The sequenced sample consisted of PBMCs or a T cell subset sorted from them (not recorded which). These receptors were obtained from an adult woman who had mild COVID-19 (a few samples of this study predate the infection). Cell type and time point are not known.

Only a few counts were recorded for this clonotype. The V gene is TRBV12-3 or TRBV12-4, the J gene TRBJ2-7; D remains unclear. Trimming pared 6 bases from V and 0 bases from J, leaving 9 bases between. CDR3 length: 13 amino acids. The chain's CDR3 is CASSLRPSYEQYF. The CDR3 DNA reads TGTGCCAGCAGCCTCAGGCCCTCCTACGAGCAGTACTTC.

V gene TRBV11-3 combines with J gene TRBJ2-7, with D possibly being TRBD1 (6 bases). From germline, CDR1 is SGHNT and CDR2 YENEEA. The CDR3 runs to 14 residues. Deletions cut 3 bases from V and 0 bases from J, with 9 bases between. The CDR3, as DNA: TGTGCCAGCAGCTTTCGGGACATCTCCTACGAGCAGTACTTC. Translation gives CASSFRDISYEQYF.

The chain links TRBV2 to TRBJ1-5; 8 bases line up with TRBD1. Unmatched junction bases numbered 3, after V lost 4 bases and J lost 7 bases. CDR1 is SNHLY and CDR2 is FYNNEI in the germline V gene. CDR3 length equals 13 residues. The CDR3 here is CASSGQGKQPQHF. The CDR3 DNA is TGTGCCAGCAGTGGACAGGGGAAACAGCCCCAGCATTTT.

Only a few counts were recorded for this clonotype. This rearrangement joins TRBV5-1 to TRBJ2-1; D possibly matches TRBD1 or TRBD2 (7 bases each). The CDR3 length is 16 residues. From germline, CDR1 is SGHRS and CDR2 YFSETQ. V was trimmed by 3 bases and J by 0 bases, leaving 13 bases between them. The CDR3 DNA sequence: TGCGCCAGCAGCTGGGGGGGACAGAGCTCCTACAATGAGCAGTTCTTC. Residues: CASSWGGQSSYNEQFF. Full variable domain (outside the CDR3, taken from reference TRBV5-1 and TRBJ2-1): KAGVTQTPRYLIKTRGQQVTLSCSPISGHRSVSWYQQTPGQGLQFLFEYFSETQRNKGNFPGRFSGRQFSNSRSEMNVSTLELGDSALYLCASSWGGQSSYNEQFFGPGTRLTVL.

The chain is built from TRBV4-1 and TRBJ2-7, with TRBD1 identical over 7 bases. The CDR3 loop spans 14 amino acids. Trimming removed 6 bases from V and 4 bases from J; junction bases left unmatched: 9. Germline CDR1 is MGHRA and CDR2 is YSYEKL. CDR3 coding DNA: TGCGCCAGCAGTATTAGTGACAGGGAGTACGAGCAGTACTTC. It specifies CASSISDREYEQYF.

In its sample, this clonotype was seen a few times. The V call is TRBV20-1, the J call TRBJ2-7; D unresolved. The CDR3 contains 13 residues. Germline assignment: CDR1 DFQATT and CDR2 SNEGSKA (reference sequence). Trimming left V 0 bases short and J 0 bases short, with 6 bases between. CDR3 in amino acids: CSAREPSSYEQYF. The CDR3, as DNA: TGCAGTGCTAGAGAACCGAGCTCCTACGAGCAGTACTTC.

In its sample, this clonotype was seen a few times. V gene TRBV6-2 or TRBV6-3 combines with J gene TRBJ2-3; 9 nucleotides align to TRBD2. This CDR3 has 14 amino acids. Germline V gene lookup returns CDR1 MNHEY and CDR2 SVGEGT. After removal of 7 bases from V and 6 bases from J, the junction contained 8 bases not matched to a gene. CDR3 DNA: TGTGCCAGCATGCTAGCGGGGCAAGCGGATACGCAGTATTTT. Its protein product is CASMLAGQADTQYF.

The sample holds a few counts of this clonotype. The chain uses TRBV3-1 and TRBJ1-2; perhaps TRBD1 as D (6 bases). The CDR3 contains 15 residues. Germline V gene data show CDR1 as LGHDT and CDR2 as YNNKEL (reference sequence). V dropped 1 base and J dropped 4 bases, with 13 bases sitting between them. The DNA for the CDR3 is TGTGCCAGCAGCCAAGGCCGGGGGCTCGGCTATGGCTACACCTTC. Residues: CASSQGRGLGYGYTF.

The chain recombines TRBV15 with TRBJ1-2, with 9 bases identical to TRBD1. V trimming: 9 bases; J trimming: 7 bases; junction bases outside the gene matches: 12. This CDR3 is built from 14 residues. The germline gives CDR1 LNHNV, CDR2 YYDKDF (reference sequence). The DNA for the CDR3 is TGTGCCACGTCTAAATGGACAGGGGAGGGTGGCTACACCTTC. Its protein product is CATSKWTGEGGYTF.

The chain combines TRBV24-1 with TRBJ1-6; D not resolved. Per the germline V gene, CDR1 is KGHDR and CDR2 is SFDVKD. The germline V and J ends were trimmed by 5 bases and 10 bases, with 8 bases remaining between them. This CDR3 is 12 amino acids long. CDR3 sequence: CATSVSGSPLHF. CDR3 DNA sequence: TGTGCCACCAGTGTTTCGGGATCACCCCTCCACTTT.

This clonotype occurred a few times. This chain links TRBV4-1 with TRBJ2-7, with 13 bases lining up with TRBD2. This CDR3 comprises 21 residues. V trimming: 0 bases; J trimming: 1 base; junction bases outside the gene matches: 15. From germline, CDR1 is MGHRA and CDR2 YSYEKL. In DNA, the CDR3 is TGCGCCAGCAGCCAAGATGCACAGGGACTAGCGGGGACGATAGGTTCCTACGAGCAGTACTTC. This gives the protein CASSQDAQGLAGTIGSYEQYF.

This clonotype was seen more than once but under ten times. The genes are TRBV27 and TRBJ1-1; TRBD1 aligns across 12 bases. In germline, CDR1 is MNHEY, CDR2 SMNVEV (reference sequence). The CDR3 consists of 15 residues. The V gene end was trimmed by 2 bases and the J gene end by 6 bases; junction bases not matched to a gene: 4. DNA for the CDR3: TGTGCCAGCAGTTTACTCGGGACAGGGGGCCCTGAAGCTTTCTTT. It yields the protein CASSLLGTGGPEAFF.

The chain recombines TRBV11-3 with TRBJ2-1; the D gene is possibly TRBD2 (6 bases). Germline CDR1 reads SGHNT; CDR2 reads YENEEA. V was cut by 5 bases and J by 8 bases, with 16 bases left in between. The CDR3 totals 14 residues. CDR3 DNA sequence: TGTGCCAGCAGCCGGGGGAGAGGGATCGATGAGCAGTTCTTC. Protein sequence: CASSRGRGIDEQFF.

This clonotype was seen a handful of times. This chain connects TRBV7-3 to TRBJ2-2, with D hard to call. CDR3 length: 18 residues. Germline loops: CDR1 SGHTA, CDR2 FQGTGA. Trimming left V 5 bases short and J 2 bases short, with 21 bases between. The DNA of the CDR3 is TGTGCCAGCAGCCCTGACCCGGGTTTTTACCCTAACACCGGGGAGCTGTTTTTT. The encoded protein is CASSPDPGFYPNTGELFF.

The chain employs TRBV7-9 and TRBJ1-4, with 8 bases lining up with TRBD1. The CDR3 is 12 residues long. With 4 bases clipped from V and 14 bases from J, the junction kept 6 bases outside the gene matches. Germline V gene lookup returns CDR1 SEHNR and CDR2 FQNEAQ (reference sequence). This chain's CDR3 is CASSSGGEILFF. CDR3 nucleotide sequence: TGTGCCAGCAGCTCAGGGGGCGAAATCCTGTTTTTT.

This clonotype was recorded a few times. The V and J genes are TRBV21-1 and TRBJ2-1. TRBV21-1 is flagged as a pseudogene. CDR3 length: 16 residues. The CDR3 coding sequence is TGTGCCAGCAGCAAACTCAACTGGAAGTCCTACAATGAGCAGTTCTTC. It codes for CASSKLNWKSYNEQFF.

The chain carries TRBV19 and TRBJ2-7, with a tentative D call TRBD1 (6 bases). V was shortened by 0 bases and J by 3 bases, with 12 bases between the two germline ends. The CDR3 length is 15 residues. From germline, CDR1 is LNHDA and CDR2 SQIVND (reference sequence). The CDR3 sequence: CASSIDIRGGYEQYF. CDR3 DNA sequence: TGTGCCAGTAGTATAGATATCAGGGGCGGCTACGAGCAGTACTTC. Full variable domain (missing parts from reference TRBV19 and TRBJ2-7): DGGITQSPKYLFRKEGQNVTLSCEQNLNHDAMYWYRQDPGQGLRLIYYSQIVNDFQKGDIAEGYSVSREKKESFPLTVTSAQKNPTAFYLCASSIDIRGGYEQYFGPGTRLTVT.

The chain recombines TRBV29-1 with TRBJ2-2, with no clear D. The V end was cut by 4 bases, the J end by 0 bases, with 9 bases between. The CDR3 has 14 residues. Germline assignment: CDR1 SQVTM and CDR2 ANQGSEA. CDR3 nucleotides: TGCAGCGTTGCTCCCAACCCGAACACCGGGGAGCTGTTTTTT. It codes for CSVAPNPNTGELFF.

The table lists this clonotype with a few counts. This chain joins TRBV7-8 and TRBJ2-1; 14 nucleotides line up with TRBD2. This CDR3 comprises 17 residues. Unmatched junction bases numbered 12, after V lost 8 bases and J lost 6 bases. The germline gives CDR1 SGHVS, CDR2 FQNEAQ. The CDR3, as DNA: TGTGCCAGCGCCATGGGACTAGCGGGAGTAGTGGGCAATGAGCAGTTCTTC. Encoded protein: CASAMGLAGVVGNEQFF.

The chain has TRBV3-1 and TRBJ1-1, with a possible D match to TRBD1 (5 bases). The CDR3 spans 16 residues. The V gene's germline CDR1 is LGHDT and CDR2 YNNKEL (reference sequence). Trimming removed 6 bases from V and 4 bases from J, with 21 bases in between. The CDR3 protein is CASSAIQNYGGTEAFF. The CDR3 DNA follows: TGTGCCAGCAGTGCTATCCAAAATTACGGGGGCACTGAAGCTTTCTTT. Full variable domain (outside the CDR3, taken from reference TRBV3-1 and TRBJ1-1): DTAVSQTPKYLVTQMGNDKSIKCEQNLGHDTMYWYKQDSKKFLKIMFSYNNKELIINETVPNRFSPKSPDKAHLNLHINSLELGDSAVYFCASSAIQNYGGTEAFFGQGTRLTVV.

This clonotype was found a few times. This chain links TRBV5-1 with TRBJ1-1, with TRBD1 identical over 9 bases. Germline CDR1 is SGHRS and CDR2 is YFSETQ. The length of the CDR3 is 13 residues. Unmatched junction bases numbered 3, after V lost 0 bases and J lost 9 bases. The CDR3 nucleotides read TGCGCCAGCAGCTTGGGGTACAGGGGGCAAGCTTTCTTT. Its protein is CASSLGYRGQAFF.

The rearrangement uses TRBV6-5 and TRBJ1-6; D possibly corresponds to TRBD1 (6 bases). Germline V gene sequence: CDR1 MNHEY, CDR2 SVGAGI. The CDR3 is made up of 16 amino acids. V shed 6 bases and J shed 8 bases, with 20 bases lying between them. CDR3 in DNA: TGTGCCAGCAGCTTACTCCCTGGACAGACGGATTCACCCCTCCACTTT. Residues: CASSLLPGQTDSPLHF.

V is TRBV29-1 and J is TRBJ1-2; no definite D call. Germline V gene sequence: CDR1 SQVTM, CDR2 ANQGSEA. The ends were cut back, 6 bases at V and 7 bases at J, with 15 bases in the middle. This CDR3 has 12 residues. The CDR3 sequence is CSVLSGSRGYTF. In DNA form, the CDR3 reads TGCAGCGTCCTCTCCGGGAGCCGTGGCTACACCTTC.

This chain joins TRBV6-5 and TRBJ1-4; D is uncertain. Trimming removed 0 bases from V and 5 bases from J, with 16 bases in between. The germline V gene encodes CDR1 MNHEY and CDR2 SVGAGI. The CDR3 runs 17 residues. The CDR3 DNA sequence: TGTGCCAGCAGTTACTCCACGGCCCCTCCAGTAAATGAAAAACTGTTTTTT. Translated, it gives CASSYSTAPPVNEKLFF.

The chain joins TRBV12-3 or TRBV12-4 to TRBJ2-7; 7 bases are a match to TRBD2. The CDR3 sequence is 13 residues long. V was clipped by 5 bases and J by 6 bases; unmatched bases: 7. The CDR3 loop is CASSPGGFREQYF. The DNA of the CDR3 is TGTGCCAGCAGTCCCGGGGGGTTCCGCGAGCAGTACTTC.

This clonotype was detected a few times. The chain links TRBV6-2 or TRBV6-3 to TRBJ1-5; D is ambiguous. The germline V gene has CDR1 MNHEY and CDR2 SVGEGT. Trimming took off 0 bases at V and 5 bases at J, with 5 bases between the two ends. The CDR3 length is 13 residues. The CDR3 bases are TGTGCCAGCAGTTACTCCCGTTATCAGCCCCAGCATTTT. It codes for CASSYSRYQPQHF.

This clonotype was counted only a few times. This sequence joins TRBV5-1 and TRBJ2-5; D is undetermined. V lost 5 bases and J lost 1, with 6 bases in between. Germline CDR1 is SGHRS and CDR2 is YFSETQ. This CDR3 contains 12 residues. CDR3 loop: CASRLGQETQYF. CDR3 nucleotides: TGCGCCAGCAGACTCGGCCAAGAGACCCAGTACTTC.

This clonotype was seen a handful of times. The chain uses TRBV6-5 and TRBJ2-4, with D perhaps TRBD1 (6 bases). CDR1 is MNHEY, CDR2 SVGAGI, per germline. Trimming took off 6 bases at V and 6 bases at J, with 9 bases between the two ends. The CDR3 contains 12 residues. CDR3 DNA sequence: TGTGCCAGCAGCCAGGACAGAAACATTCAGTACTTC. Protein sequence: CASSQDRNIQYF.

The chain employs TRBV15 and TRBJ2-1; 11 nucleotides match TRBD2. The CDR3 runs to 15 residues. Per germline, CDR1 LNHNV and CDR2 YYDKDF (reference sequence). The V gene end was trimmed by 5 bases and the J gene end by 3 bases; junction bases not matched to a gene: 3. CDR3 sequence: CATSPSGGIYNEQFF. The CDR3 nucleotides are TGTGCCACCAGCCCTAGCGGGGGGATCTACAATGAGCAGTTCTTC.

The chain couples TRBV7-9 to TRBJ2-5; 8 bases are a match to TRBD2. The CDR3 extends over 13 amino acids. Trimming removed 5 bases from V and 4 bases from J; junction bases left unmatched: 3. Germline V lookup: CDR1 SEHNR, CDR2 FQNEAQ (reference sequence). The CDR3 DNA is TGTGCCAGCAGCAAGGGACTAGGAGAGACCCAGTACTTC. Protein product: CASSKGLGETQYF.